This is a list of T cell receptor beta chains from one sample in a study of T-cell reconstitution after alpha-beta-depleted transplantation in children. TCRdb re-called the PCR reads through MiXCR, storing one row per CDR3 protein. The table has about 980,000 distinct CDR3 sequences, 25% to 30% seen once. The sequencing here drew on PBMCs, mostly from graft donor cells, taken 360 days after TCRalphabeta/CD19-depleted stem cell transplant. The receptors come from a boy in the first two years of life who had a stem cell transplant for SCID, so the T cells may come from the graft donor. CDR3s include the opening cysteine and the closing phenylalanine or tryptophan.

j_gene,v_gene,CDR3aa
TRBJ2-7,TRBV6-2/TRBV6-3,CASTDRGRSYEQYF
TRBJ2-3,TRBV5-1,CASSLAGLATDTQYF
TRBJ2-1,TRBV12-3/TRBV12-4,CASSLGPGLAFYNEQFF
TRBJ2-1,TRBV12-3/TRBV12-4,CATSPRGSRLPNEQFF
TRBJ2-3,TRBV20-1,CSAQTPTDTQYF
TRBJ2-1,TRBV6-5,CASSYLWVRRKWDEQFF
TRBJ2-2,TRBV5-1,CASSPATSNTGELFF
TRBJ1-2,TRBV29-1,CSGHRVGAGYGYTF
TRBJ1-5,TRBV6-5,CASSYRPPQGNQPQHF
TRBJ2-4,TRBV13,CASSSTRLAGSHF
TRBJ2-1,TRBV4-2,CASSPWTAEYNEQFF
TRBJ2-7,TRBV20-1,CSARGFETGPYEQYF
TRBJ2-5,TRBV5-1,CASSGRASETQYF
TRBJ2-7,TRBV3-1,CASSPWLGDARQYF
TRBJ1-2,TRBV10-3,CALYGIYGYTF
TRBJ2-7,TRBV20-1,CSAGGTGGPSSYEQYF
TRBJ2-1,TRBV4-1,CASSYMRDRGGNEQFF
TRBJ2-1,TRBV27,CASSTVTSGDLNEQFF
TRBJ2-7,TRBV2,CASRAPGQGGYEQYF
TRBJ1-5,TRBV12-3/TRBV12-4,CASSSGQLNQPQHF
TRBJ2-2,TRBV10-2,CASRGTSGGYTGELFF
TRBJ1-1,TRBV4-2,CASRHGQGREYTEAFF
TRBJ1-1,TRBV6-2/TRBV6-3,CASRPSGRTEAFF
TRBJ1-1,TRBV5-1,CASSLTRTGANTEAFF
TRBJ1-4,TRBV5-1,CASSLPTGGNEKLFF
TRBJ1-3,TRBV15,CATSRVAGNTIYF